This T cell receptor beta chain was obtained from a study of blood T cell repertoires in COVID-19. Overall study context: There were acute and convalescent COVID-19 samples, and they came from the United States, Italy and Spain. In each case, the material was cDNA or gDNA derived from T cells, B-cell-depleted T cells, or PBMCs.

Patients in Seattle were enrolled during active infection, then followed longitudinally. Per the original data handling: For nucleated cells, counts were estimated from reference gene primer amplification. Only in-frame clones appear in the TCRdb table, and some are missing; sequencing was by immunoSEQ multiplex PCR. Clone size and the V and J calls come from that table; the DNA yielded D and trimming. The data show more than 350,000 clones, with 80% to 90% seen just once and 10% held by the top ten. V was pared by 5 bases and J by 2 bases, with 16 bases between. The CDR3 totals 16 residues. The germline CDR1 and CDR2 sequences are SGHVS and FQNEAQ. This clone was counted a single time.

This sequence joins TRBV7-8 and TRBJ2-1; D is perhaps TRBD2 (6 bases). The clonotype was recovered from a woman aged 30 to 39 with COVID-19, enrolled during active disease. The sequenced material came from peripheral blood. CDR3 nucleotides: TGTGCCAGCAGCGTCCGGTCATCTAGCGCCTACAATGAGCAGTTCTTC. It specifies CASSVRSSSAYNEQFF.